This T cell receptor beta chain was found in a study of OX40 agonist ivuxolimab in advanced cancers. About the research overall: Hepatocellular carcinoma, melanoma, renal cell or head and neck cancer affected the dose-escalation patients.

Here immunoSEQ multiplex PCR was the method, and the copy in TCRdb shows in-frame clones only, minus some. The repertoire consists of roughly 67,000 clones, with approximately 80% occurring once and the leading ten covering 5.5%. V was cut by 2 bases and J by 3 bases, with 13 bases left in between. The germline CDR1 and CDR2 sequences are MNHNY and SVGAGI (reference sequence). The CDR3 length is 15 residues. Patients who had autoimmune disease history or got systemic immunosuppression were left out. This TCR was recovered from an adult with an advanced solid tumor such as melanoma, head and neck, liver or kidney cancer. The genes are TRBV6-6 and TRBJ2-5; a weak D match, TRBD2 (6 bases). The sequences come from CD4+ or CD8+ T cells sorted from blood, collected in a trial of the OX40 agonist ivuxolimab. The CDR3, as DNA: TGTGCCAGCAGTTACCTTCCCCCGGGAGAAGAGACCCAGTACTTC. Its protein product is CASSYLPPGEETQYF.